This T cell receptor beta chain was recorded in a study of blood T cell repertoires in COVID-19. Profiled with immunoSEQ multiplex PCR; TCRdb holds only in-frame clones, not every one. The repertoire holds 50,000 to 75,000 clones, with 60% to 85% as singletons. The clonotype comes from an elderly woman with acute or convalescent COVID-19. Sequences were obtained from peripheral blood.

The CDR3 bases are TGTGCCAGCAGCGAAGACAGGGCAGGCCTCTACGAGCAGTACTTC. It yields the protein CASSEDRAGLYEQYF. The rearrangement uses TRBV7-2 and TRBJ2-7; TRBD1 agrees at 7 bases. The CDR3 spans 15 residues. With 5 bases clipped from V and 3 bases from J, the junction kept 10 bases outside the gene matches. Germline CDR1 and CDR2: SGHTA and FQGNSA. The variable domain in full, completed from reference TRBV7-2 and TRBJ2-7, reads GAGVSQSPSNKVTEKGKDVELRCDPISGHTALYWYRQSLGQGLEFLIYFQGNSAPDKSGLPSDRFSAERTGGSVSTLTIQRTQQEDSAVYLCASSEDRAGLYEQYFGPGTRLTVT.